What follows are 15 T cell receptor beta chains derived from one specimen sequenced in a study of blood T cells in healthy people across ages. A second roughly 6 to 12 cycle PCR used barcoded and J-beta primers. MiXCR was run by TCRdb on the 5' RACE reads, yielding one entry per CDR3 protein. This table has roughly 800,000 distinct CDR3 sequences, roughly 40% appearing once. Specimen: blood. All receptors come from a young man in good health.

This clonotype has only a few counts. The CDR3 DNA reads as TGTGCCAGCAGTTTCGGACAGCAGAGCAATCAGCCCCAGCATTTT. It specifies CASSFGQQSNQPQHF. V usage is TRBV12-3 or TRBV12-4 and J usage is TRBJ1-5; perhaps TRBD1 as D (6 bases). The CDR3 is 15 residues long. Between the trimmed V and J ends, which lost 3 bases and 1 base, there was a span of 10 bases.

The rearrangement links TRBV20-1 to TRBJ2-7; D ambiguous. Germline values: CDR1 DFQATT, CDR2 SNEGSKA (reference sequence). The V and J ends lost 4 bases and 7 bases respectively, with 11 bases between them. The CDR3 is 11 amino acids. The chain's CDR3 is CSATMYNEQYF. DNA for the CDR3: TGCAGTGCTACTATGTACAATGAGCAGTACTTC.

This clonotype was seen once. V usage is TRBV7-3 and J usage is TRBJ2-3; the D is unclear. Trimming shortened V by 6 bases and J by 2 bases, and 9 bases separated the two germline ends. The CDR3 is 13 amino acids. Germline assignment: CDR1 SGHTA and CDR2 FQGTGA. The CDR3 sequence is CASRPHHTDTQYF. The CDR3 DNA reads TGTGCCAGCAGGCCACACCACACAGATACGCAGTATTTT. The full variable domain, its missing parts supplied by reference TRBV7-3 and TRBJ2-3, is GAGVSQTPSNKVTEKGKYVELRCDPISGHTALYWYRQSLGQGPEFLIYFQGTGAADDSGLPNDRFFAVRPEGSVSTLKIQRTERGDSAVYLCASRPHHTDTQYFGPGTRLTVL.

Only a few counts were recorded for this clonotype. V gene TRBV20-1 combines with J gene TRBJ2-3; 9 bases align to TRBD2. The germline V gene encodes CDR1 DFQATT and CDR2 SNEGSKA (reference sequence). The CDR3 totals 14 residues. V shed 3 bases, J shed 4 bases, and the junction held 5 bases outside the gene matches. CDR3 in DNA: TGCAGTGCTAGCGGCGGGGGGGCAGCAGATACGCAGTATTTT. It translates to CSASGGGAADTQYF.

The chain recombines TRBV5-1 with TRBJ2-5; D not certain. Trimming took off 0 bases at V and 2 bases at J, with 11 bases between the two ends. CDR3 size: 15 residues. The germline gives CDR1 SGHRS, CDR2 YFSETQ. CDR3 nucleotides: TGCGCCAGCAGCTTGGCCCAGGCATCTCAAGAGACCCAGTACTTC. Translation gives CASSLAQASQETQYF.

This clonotype came up once. The gene calls are TRBV12-3 or TRBV12-4 and TRBJ2-5; TRBD1 matches at 8 bases. The CDR3 has 14 residues. V was pared by 6 bases and J by 11 bases, with 14 bases of the junction left unmatched. The CDR3 is CASSTGQASLGQYF. DNA of the CDR3: TGTGCCAGCAGCACGGGACAGGCATCACTGGGACAGTACTTC.

The chain joins TRBV6-5 to TRBJ1-1; D uncertain. Looked up from germline, CDR1 is MNHEY and CDR2 is SVGAGI. The germline V and J ends were trimmed by 0 bases and 1 base, with 9 bases remaining between them. The CDR3 covers 15 residues. CDR3 bases: TGTGCCAGCAGTTACTCCAATGAGGGGAACACTGAAGCTTTCTTT. This gives the protein CASSYSNEGNTEAFF.

This clonotype showed up just once. The J gene is TRBJ2-1, the V gene TRBV20-1, with TRBD2 matching over 12 bases. In germline, CDR1 is DFQATT, CDR2 SNEGSKA (reference sequence). The CDR3 spans 16 residues. V was pared by 6 bases and J by 8 bases, with 14 bases of the junction left unmatched. CDR3 sequence (DNA): TGCAGTGCGCCCACTAGCGGGGGGCGCGGTATAGATGAGCAGTTCTTC. Translation: CSAPTSGGRGIDEQFF.

This clonotype came up many times. This rearrangement joins TRBV5-5 to TRBJ2-5; the D gene could be TRBD1 or TRBD2 (5 bases each). The CDR3 is 15 amino acids. V gave up 5 bases and J gave up 2 bases, with 16 bases separating them. Germline assignment: CDR1 SGHKS and CDR2 YYEKEE (reference sequence). Here the CDR3 DNA reads TGTGCCAGCAGTCGCGATCGGGGACCGCAAGAGACCCAGTACTTC. It codes for CASSRDRGPQETQYF.

This clonotype was found a few times. A much larger clonotype is one base distant, so this may be a read error. The V and J genes are TRBV12-3 or TRBV12-4 and TRBJ2-7, with no clear D. V gave up 6 bases and J gave up 4 bases, with 10 bases separating them. The CDR3 length is 12 residues. DNA for the CDR3: TGTGCCAGCAGGTTCAAGGAATACGAGCAGTACTTC. It encodes CASRFKEYEQYF.

This clonotype showed up many times. This chain links TRBV2 with TRBJ2-3; D perhaps matches TRBD2 (5 bases). Germline V gene lookup returns CDR1 SNHLY and CDR2 FYNNEI. V lost 8 bases and J 9 bases, leaving 12 bases between the germline ends. The CDR3 contains 11 residues. The DNA of the CDR3 is TGTGCCAGCTCCTCTTGGGAGACGCAGTATTTT. Protein: CASSSWETQYF. The variable domain in full, with the rest retrieved from reference TRBV2 and TRBJ2-3, is EPEVTQTPSHQVTQMGQEVILRCVPISNHLYFYWYRQILGQKVEFLVSFYNNEISEKSEIFDDQFSVERPDGSNFTLKIRSTKLEDSAMYFCASSSWETQYFGPGTRLTVL.

This clonotype was counted only a few times. The chain uses TRBV7-2 and TRBJ1-6, with a tentative D call TRBD1 (6 bases). The V gene lost 10 bases and the J gene lost 10 bases, with 23 bases spanning the gap. Looked up from germline, CDR1 is SGHTA and CDR2 is FQGNSA. This CDR3 contains 15 residues. CDR3 loop: CATPRGQMGRSPLHF. CDR3 coding DNA: TGTGCCACACCCCGGGGGCAGATGGGTAGGTCACCCCTCCACTTT.

This clonotype was seen ten or more times. The rearrangement uses TRBV7-9 and TRBJ2-6, with D possibly called TRBD1 or TRBD2 (5 bases each). Germline V CDR1 and CDR2: SEHNR, FQNEAQ (reference sequence). V lost 2 bases and J 0 bases, leaving 14 bases between the germline ends. The length of the CDR3 is 18 residues. In DNA, the CDR3 is TGTGCCAGCAGCTTAATCGGCAGGGACCGCTCTGGGGCCAACGTCCTGACTTTC. It encodes CASSLIGRDRSGANVLTF.

V is TRBV7-8 and J is TRBJ1-5; D uncertain. Germline V gene sequence: CDR1 SGHVS, CDR2 FQNEAQ. This CDR3 contains 15 residues. V was trimmed by 1 base and J by 0 bases, leaving 7 bases between them. The CDR3 DNA sequence: TGTGCCAGCAGCTTAGAGCGGACTAGCAATCAGCCCCAGCATTTT. This sequence encodes CASSLERTSNQPQHF.

This clonotype was observed a handful of times. The CDR3 loop reads CASSLSANGNQPQHF. The DNA for the CDR3 is TGCGCCAGCAGCTTATCCGCTAATGGCAATCAGCCCCAGCATTTT. The rearrangement links TRBV5-1 to TRBJ1-5; the D is unclear. Germline-derived CDR1 and CDR2 are SGHRS and YFSETQ. The CDR3 length is 15 residues. V was pared by 2 bases and J by 2 bases, with 11 bases between.